Below are 29 T cell receptor beta chains sequenced from a single sample in a study of T-cell reconstitution after alpha-beta-depleted transplantation in children. The library targeted TCRbeta and was prepared with unique molecular identifiers. A single record per CDR3 protein comes from TCRdb applying MiXCR to the PCR reads. The data show 250,000 to 300,000 distinct CDR3 sequences, roughly a tenth seen once. Sequenced material: PBMCs, taken before TCRalphabeta/CD19-depleted stem cell transplant. These receptors all stem from a boy less than two years old with acute myeloid leukemia, due to receive a stem cell transplant.

J is TRBJ2-3 and V is TRBV20-1; D remains unclear. V gave up 1 base and J gave up 3 bases, with 5 bases separating them. Germline V lookup: CDR1 DFQATT, CDR2 SNEGSKA (reference sequence). This CDR3 has 12 residues. In DNA form, the CDR3 reads TGCAGTGCTAGAGGCTATACAGATACGCAGTATTTT. It yields the protein CSARGYTDTQYF.

There are many counts of this clonotype. The V and J genes are TRBV28 and TRBJ2-7; perhaps TRBD2 as D (6 bases). Germline CDR1 reads MDHEN; CDR2 reads SYDVKM. CDR3 length: 17 amino acids. Trimming took 5 bases from V and 2 from J, leaving 22 bases between them. In DNA form, the CDR3 reads TGTGCCAGCAGTCCCCCTACCTTAGCGGTTTGGACCTACGAGCAGTACTTC. It translates to CASSPPTLAVWTYEQYF.

A remark on this clonotype: This may be a read error, as it is one base from a much larger clone. This rearrangement joins TRBV5-1 to TRBJ1-4; 8 bases map to TRBD1. Germline V gene data show CDR1 as SGHRS and CDR2 as YFSETQ. The CDR3 runs 18 residues. CDR3 sequence: CASSLGQGAFTSNEKLFF. The CDR3 bases are TGCGCCAGCAGTTTGGGTCAGGGGGCGTTCACGAGTAATGAAAAACTGTTTTTT.

The chain couples TRBV7-6 to TRBJ2-7, with 12 nucleotides matching TRBD2. V lost 1 base and J lost 7; bases outside the gene matches: 5. Germline CDR1 is SGHVS and CDR2 is FNYEAQ. This CDR3 is 15 amino acids long. The CDR3 DNA reads as TGTGCCAGCAGCTTAGGACTAGCGGGAGTGGAAGAGCAGTACTTC. Translation: CASSLGLAGVEEQYF. Full variable domain (outside the CDR3, taken from reference TRBV7-6 and TRBJ2-7): GAGVSQSPRYKVTKRGQDVALRCDPISGHVSLYWYRQALGQGPEFLTYFNYEAQQDKSGLPNDRFSAERPEGSISTLTIQRTEQRDSAMYRCASSLGLAGVEEQYFGPGTRLTVT.

The table lists this clonotype with many counts. This chain connects TRBV24-1 to TRBJ2-1; D gene ambiguous. The V gene lost 0 bases and the J gene lost 6 bases, with 14 bases spanning the gap. Germline V gene sequence: CDR1 KGHDR, CDR2 SFDVKD. The CDR3 is 16 residues long. The CDR3 region is CATSDLGSKVPNEQFF. CDR3 nucleotides: TGTGCCACCAGTGATTTGGGAAGTAAGGTACCCAATGAGCAGTTCTTC.

The V call is TRBV7-6, the J call TRBJ2-6, with a weak D call TRBD2 (6 bases). Germline V CDR1 and CDR2: SGHVS, FNYEAQ. V was cut by 5 bases and J by 2 bases, with 28 bases left in between. The CDR3 runs 21 residues. CDR3: CASSITSSPFLGSPGANVLTF. The CDR3 nucleotides are TGTGCCAGCAGCATCACCTCTTCTCCCTTTCTCGGGAGTCCTGGGGCCAACGTCCTGACTTTC. Drawing the rest from reference TRBV7-6 and TRBJ2-6, the complete variable domain is GAGVSQSPRYKVTKRGQDVALRCDPISGHVSLYWYRQALGQGPEFLTYFNYEAQQDKSGLPNDRFSAERPEGSISTLTIQRTEQRDSAMYRCASSITSSPFLGSPGANVLTFGAGSRLTVL.

This clonotype appeared a few times. The chain links TRBV4-1 to TRBJ2-1, with D perhaps matching TRBD2 (5 bases). CDR1 and CDR2 (germline): MGHRA, YSYEKL. The CDR3 totals 18 residues. The V end was cut by 0 bases, the J end by 0 bases, with 15 bases between. The CDR3 DNA reads as TGCGCCAGCAGCCAAGAGTCCGGACTTACGAGCTCCTACAATGAGCAGTTCTTC. This codes for CASSQESGLTSSYNEQFF.

In this sample, this clonotype turned up many times. The chain uses TRBV12-3 or TRBV12-4 and TRBJ1-1; 10 nucleotides line up with TRBD1. V dropped 5 bases and J dropped 3; count of bases not matched to a gene: 6. The CDR3 has 15 residues. CDR3 region: CASSRDRGPDTEAFF. The CDR3 DNA sequence: TGTGCCAGCAGTAGAGACAGGGGGCCGGACACTGAAGCTTTCTTT.

There are many counts of this clonotype. The rearrangement links TRBV5-1 to TRBJ2-7; unclear D gene. The CDR3 is 13 amino acids. Germline V lookup: CDR1 SGHRS, CDR2 YFSETQ. Trimming took 0 bases from V and 5 from J, leaving 9 bases between them. The CDR3 loop is CASSLGVRNEQYF. The CDR3 nucleotides are TGCGCCAGCAGCTTGGGGGTTCGAAACGAGCAGTACTTC.

This clonotype was recorded at least ten times. This chain uses TRBV29-1 with TRBJ2-5; 9 bases align to TRBD2. The V gene end was trimmed by 5 bases and the J gene end by 2 bases; junction bases not matched to a gene: 6. Germline V gene sequence: CDR1 SQVTM, CDR2 ANQGSEA. This CDR3 has 14 residues. The chain's CDR3 is CSVSASGVQETQYF. CDR3 sequence (DNA): TGCAGCGTTTCGGCTAGCGGGGTTCAAGAGACCCAGTACTTC.

This chain links TRBV7-3 with TRBJ2-5; maybe TRBD1 (5 bases). CDR1 is SGHTA and CDR2 is FQGTGA in the germline V gene. This CDR3 has 15 amino acids. Trimming stripped 5 bases from V and 2 bases from J, with 15 bases between. DNA of the CDR3: TGTGCCAGCAGCCCCGACTGGGGCCATCAAGAGACCCAGTACTTC. It specifies CASSPDWGHQETQYF. Complete variable domain (other parts from reference TRBV7-3 and TRBJ2-5): GAGVSQTPSNKVTEKGKYVELRCDPISGHTALYWYRQSLGQGPEFLIYFQGTGAADDSGLPNDRFFAVRPEGSVSTLKIQRTERGDSAVYLCASSPDWGHQETQYFGPGTRLLVL.

This clonotype came up many times. The rearrangement uses TRBV5-1 and TRBJ2-5; TRBD2 matches 9 bases. The CDR3 totals 16 residues. With V trimmed by 4 bases and J by 1 base, 8 bases remained unmatched. Germline lookup yields CDR1 SGHRS and CDR2 YFSETQ. This CDR3 is CASSPGGGRAQETQYF. CDR3 nucleotide sequence: TGCGCCAGCAGCCCTGGTGGCGGGAGGGCCCAAGAGACCCAGTACTTC.

The V call is TRBV12-3 or TRBV12-4, the J call TRBJ2-1, with TRBD2 identical over 7 bases. After removal of 1 base from V and 0 bases from J, the junction contained 3 bases not matched to a gene. CDR3 size: 16 residues. CDR3 in DNA: TGTGCCAGCAGTTTAGGTGGCGGGGGCTCCTACAATGAGCAGTTCTTC. Encoded protein: CASSLGGGGSYNEQFF.

Ten or more counts support this clonotype. V gene TRBV29-1 combines with J gene TRBJ2-4, with D possibly TRBD2 on 5 matching bases. The germline CDR1 and CDR2 sequences are SQVTM and ANQGSEA. V was pared by 7 bases and J by 8 bases, with 18 bases between. The CDR3 totals 13 residues. DNA for the CDR3: TGCAGCGCTGCCCGGGGTGTGGGAGACATTCAGTACTTC. As protein: CSAARGVGDIQYF.

The chain is built from TRBV9 and TRBJ2-1; the D gene is possibly TRBD2 (6 bases). There are 16 residues in the CDR3. Deletions cut 3 bases from V and 6 bases from J, with 19 bases between. Per the germline V gene, CDR1 is SGDLS and CDR2 is YYNGEE. The CDR3 loop reads CASSASGLPALNEQFF. Written as DNA, the CDR3 is TGTGCCAGCAGCGCCTCGGGACTGCCGGCCCTCAATGAGCAGTTCTTC.

The rearrangement uses TRBV19 and TRBJ1-5; D may be TRBD1 (5 bases). CDR1 LNHDA and CDR2 SQIVND come from the germline V gene (reference sequence). There are 16 residues in the CDR3. The V end lost 3 bases, the J end lost 3 bases, and 15 bases lay between the germline ends. The CDR3 region has the DNA TGTGCCAGTAGTATCCCCGCCGGGACGTACAATCAGCCCCAGCATTTT. Protein: CASSIPAGTYNQPQHF.

This clonotype was seen many times. The V gene is TRBV7-3, the J gene TRBJ2-3; 7 bases fit TRBD2. V lost 2 bases, J lost 5 bases, and 7 bases stayed unmatched. The CDR3 has 15 amino acids. Germline lookup yields CDR1 SGHTA and CDR2 FQGTGA. The CDR3 bases are TGTGCCAGCAGCTTATTGGCGGGGGAGGTAGATACGCAGTATTTT. Translating it yields CASSLLAGEVDTQYF.

This clonotype was recorded at least ten times. The chain couples TRBV5-1 to TRBJ2-7; a weak D match, TRBD1 (6 bases). V shed 4 bases and J shed 6 bases, with 11 bases lying between them. Germline V gene lookup returns CDR1 SGHRS and CDR2 YFSETQ. CDR3 length: 12 amino acids. DNA of the CDR3: TGCGCCAGCAGCACCACAGGGACCGAGCAGTACTTC. Its protein product is CASSTTGTEQYF. Based on the CDR3 plus reference TRBV5-1 and TRBJ2-7, the full variable domain is KAGVTQTPRYLIKTRGQQVTLSCSPISGHRSVSWYQQTPGQGLQFLFEYFSETQRNKGNFPGRFSGRQFSNSRSEMNVSTLELGDSALYLCASSTTGTEQYFGPGTRLTVT.

The V gene is TRBV29-1, the J gene TRBJ2-2; 10 bases are shared with TRBD1. V gave up 4 bases and J gave up 0 bases; unmatched junction bases: 2. Germline loops: CDR1 SQVTM, CDR2 ANQGSEA. There are 15 residues in the CDR3. CDR3 DNA sequence: TGCAGCGTTGTGGGGACAGGGGCGAACACCGGGGAGCTGTTTTTT. The encoded protein is CSVVGTGANTGELFF.

In regard to this clonotype: A much larger clone is a single base away; this may be a read error. This rearrangement joins TRBV4-3 to TRBJ2-5; D gene unclear. This CDR3 region has 13 residues. Germline V gives CDR1 LGHNA, CDR2 YSLEER. The DNA for the CDR3 is TGCGCCAGCAGCCAAGATGGTACAGAGACCCAGAACTTC. It encodes CASSQDGTETQNF.

Many counts were recorded for this clonotype. The rearrangement uses TRBV6-5 and TRBJ1-2; D gene uncertain. CDR1 MNHEY and CDR2 SVGAGI come from the germline V gene. The length of the CDR3 is 14 residues. Between the trimmed V and J ends, which lost 4 bases and 7 bases, there was a span of 16 bases. The DNA of the CDR3 is TGTGCCAGCAGTTCCTCCGGGCCCCTCGGTGGCTACACCTTC. It encodes CASSSSGPLGGYTF.

The V and J genes are TRBV5-1 and TRBJ2-7; TRBD2 aligns across 10 bases. Per the germline V gene, CDR1 is SGHRS and CDR2 is YFSETQ. This CDR3 spans 15 amino acids. The V segment lost 5 bases and the J segment 0 bases; nucleotides outside the gene matches: 5. CDR3 sequence (DNA): TGCGCCAGCAGGCACCGGACTAGCGGCTCCTACGAGCAGTACTTC. This sequence encodes CASRHRTSGSYEQYF.

The chain recombines TRBV12-3 or TRBV12-4 with TRBJ2-3; 9 nucleotides match TRBD2. The V segment lost 6 bases and the J segment 4 bases; nucleotides outside the gene matches: 8. This CDR3 region has 15 residues. As DNA, the CDR3 is TGTGCCAGCAGAGCTCTGGGACTAGCTGCAGATACGCAGTATTTT. It yields the protein CASRALGLAADTQYF.

This clonotype was seen ten or more times. The J gene is TRBJ2-5, the V gene TRBV24-1; 9 bases match TRBD1. The germline V gene encodes CDR1 KGHDR and CDR2 SFDVKD. J lost 4 bases, V lost 6 bases, and 5 bases had no gene match. The CDR3 sequence is 14 residues long. CDR3 amino acids: CATSTPDRGETQYF. The DNA for the CDR3 is TGTGCCACCAGTACCCCGGACAGGGGAGAGACCCAGTACTTC.

This clonotype was picked up one time. In nucleotides, the CDR3 is TGTGCCAGCAGCCAAGGCGGTTGGGCGGGGGGGCCGAGTGAGCAGTTCTTC. It specifies CASSQGGWAGGPSEQFF. The chain employs TRBV3-1 and TRBJ2-1; 9 bases agree with TRBD2. The CDR3 has 17 residues. The J segment lost 9 bases and the V segment lost 1 base, leaving 13 bases of the junction unmatched. Germline V gives CDR1 LGHDT, CDR2 YNNKEL (reference sequence).

In the case of this clonotype: A much larger clonotype is one base distant, so this may be a read error. The V call is TRBV28, the J call TRBJ1-5, with 7 bases that match TRBD1. The CDR3 consists of 20 residues. Germline V gene sequence: CDR1 MDHEN, CDR2 SYDVKM. The CDR3 DNA sequence: TGTGCCAGCAGTTTTTCGACCGGGACAGTACTAAGAGATAGCAAACAGCCCCAGCATTTT. It translates to CASSFSTGTVLRDSKQPQHF.

This clonotype was found many times. The V gene is TRBV24-1, the J gene TRBJ2-7, with 11 bases lining up with TRBD1. Trimming removed 7 bases from V and 4 bases from J; junction bases left unmatched: 2. Germline CDR1 is KGHDR and CDR2 is SFDVKD. The CDR3 totals 13 residues. The CDR3 here is CATRGQGEYEQYF. As DNA, the CDR3 is TGTGCCACCAGGGGACAGGGGGAATACGAGCAGTACTTC.

This clonotype was observed a few times. This chain joins TRBV5-1 and TRBJ2-7, with D perhaps TRBD1 or TRBD2 (7 bases each). Deletions cut 7 bases from V and 4 bases from J, with 18 bases between. The V gene's germline CDR1 is SGHRS and CDR2 YFSETQ. The CDR3 has 14 residues. CDR3 in DNA: TGCGCCAGCCAGGGGGGGACTACTACTTACGAGCAGTACTTC. Protein product: CASQGGTTTYEQYF. Variable domain in full (rest from reference TRBV5-1 and TRBJ2-7): KAGVTQTPRYLIKTRGQQVTLSCSPISGHRSVSWYQQTPGQGLQFLFEYFSETQRNKGNFPGRFSGRQFSNSRSEMNVSTLELGDSALYLCASQGGTTTYEQYFGPGTRLTVT.

This chain connects TRBV21-1 to TRBJ2-2; TRBD2 is the table's D call and was not checked against the DNA. TRBV21-1 constitutes a pseudogene. The CDR3 is made up of 15 amino acids. The CDR3 DNA follows: TGTGCCAGCAACCAGGAGGGGTCGAACACCGGGGAGCTGTTTTTT. It encodes CASNQEGSNTGELFF.